Described below is a single T cell receptor beta chain sequence and its context. Methods used by the authors: Reference gene primer amplification yielded estimated nucleated cell counts. Sequencing was performed with immunoSEQ multiplex PCR; in TCRdb, only in-frame clones are kept and a portion is missing. That table supplies the V and J calls and clone size; D and trimming were determined from the DNA. This sample yields about 260,000 clones, of which approximately 90% are seen a single time; approximately 4% belongs to the top ten. The data derive from a study of blood T cell repertoires in COVID-19. Study details: The United States, Italy and Spain supplied acute and convalescent COVID-19 samples. In each case, the material was cDNA or gDNA derived from T cells, B-cell-depleted T cells, or PBMCs.

The germline gives CDR1 SGHNT, CDR2 YENEEA. The CDR3 is 16 residues long. J gave up 5 bases and V 6 bases, and 15 bases lay outside the gene matches. The material sequenced was peripheral blood. The chain recombines TRBV11-3 with TRBJ2-5; 7 bases align to TRBD2. This receptor was taken from a man aged 18 to 30 with active or convalescent COVID-19. CDR3 nucleotides: TGTGCCAGCAGTGGGGGTGCGGGGGAGGGATATGAGACCCAGTACTTC. Translated: CASSGGAGEGYETQYF. Variable domain in full (rest from reference TRBV11-3 and TRBJ2-5): EAGVVQSPRYKIIEKKQPVAFWCNPISGHNTLYWYLQNLGQGPELLIRYENEEAVDDSQLPKDRFSAERLKGVDSTLKIQPAELGDSAVYLCASSGGAGEGYETQYFGPGTRLLVL.